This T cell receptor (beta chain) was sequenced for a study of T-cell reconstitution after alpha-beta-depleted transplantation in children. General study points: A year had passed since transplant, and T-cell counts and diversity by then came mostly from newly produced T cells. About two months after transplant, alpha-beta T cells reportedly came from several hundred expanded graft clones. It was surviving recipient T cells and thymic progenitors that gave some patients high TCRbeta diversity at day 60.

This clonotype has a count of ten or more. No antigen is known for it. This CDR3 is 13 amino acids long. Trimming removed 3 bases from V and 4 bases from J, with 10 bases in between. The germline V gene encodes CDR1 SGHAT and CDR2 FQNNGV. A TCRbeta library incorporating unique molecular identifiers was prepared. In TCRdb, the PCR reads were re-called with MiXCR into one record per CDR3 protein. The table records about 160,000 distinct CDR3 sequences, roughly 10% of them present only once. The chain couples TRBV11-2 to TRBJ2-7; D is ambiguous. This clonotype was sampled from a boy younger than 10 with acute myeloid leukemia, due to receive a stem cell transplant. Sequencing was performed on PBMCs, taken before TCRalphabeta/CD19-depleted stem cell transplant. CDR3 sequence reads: CASSLGYGYEQYF. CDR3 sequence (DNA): TGTGCCAGCAGCTTGGGCTACGGATACGAGCAGTACTTC.